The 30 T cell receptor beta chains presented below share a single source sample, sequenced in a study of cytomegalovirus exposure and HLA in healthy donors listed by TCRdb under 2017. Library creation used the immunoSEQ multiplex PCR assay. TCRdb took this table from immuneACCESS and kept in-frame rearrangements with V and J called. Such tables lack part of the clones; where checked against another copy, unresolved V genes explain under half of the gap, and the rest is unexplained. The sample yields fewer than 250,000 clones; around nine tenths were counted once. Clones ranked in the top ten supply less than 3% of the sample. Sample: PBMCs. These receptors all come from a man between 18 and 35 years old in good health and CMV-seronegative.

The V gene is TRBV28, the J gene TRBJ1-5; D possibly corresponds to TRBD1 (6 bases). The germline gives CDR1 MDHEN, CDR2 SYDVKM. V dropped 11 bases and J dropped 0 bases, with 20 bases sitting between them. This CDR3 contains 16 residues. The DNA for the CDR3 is TGTGCCTCCGGGACACTTTCCCCGTATAGCAATCAGCCCCAGCATTTT. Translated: CASGTLSPYSNQPQHF.

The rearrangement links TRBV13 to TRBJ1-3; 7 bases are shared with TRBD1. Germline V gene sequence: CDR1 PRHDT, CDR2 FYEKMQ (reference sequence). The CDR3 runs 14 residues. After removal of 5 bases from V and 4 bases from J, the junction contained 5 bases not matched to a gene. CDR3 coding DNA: TGTGCCAGCAGCGACAGGGAACCCGGAAACACCATATATTTT. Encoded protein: CASSDREPGNTIYF.

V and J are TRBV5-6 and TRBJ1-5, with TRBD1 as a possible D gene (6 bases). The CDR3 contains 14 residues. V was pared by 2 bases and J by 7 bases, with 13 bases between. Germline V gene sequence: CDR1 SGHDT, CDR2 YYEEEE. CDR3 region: CASSFAGGQQPQHF. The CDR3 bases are TGTGCCAGCAGCTTCGCGGGGGGGCAGCAGCCCCAGCATTTT.

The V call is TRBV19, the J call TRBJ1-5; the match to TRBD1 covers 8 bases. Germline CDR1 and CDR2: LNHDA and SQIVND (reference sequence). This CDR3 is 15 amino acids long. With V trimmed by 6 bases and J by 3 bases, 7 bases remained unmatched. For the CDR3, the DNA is TGTGCCAGTAGAGCCGACAGGGGAGCCAATCAGCCCCAGCATTTT. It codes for CASRADRGANQPQHF.

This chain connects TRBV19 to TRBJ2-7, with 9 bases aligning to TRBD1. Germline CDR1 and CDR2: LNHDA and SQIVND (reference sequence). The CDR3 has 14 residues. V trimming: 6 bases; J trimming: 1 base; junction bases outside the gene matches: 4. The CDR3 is CASSSQGASYEQYF. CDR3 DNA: TGTGCCAGTAGCTCACAGGGGGCGTCCTACGAGCAGTACTTC.

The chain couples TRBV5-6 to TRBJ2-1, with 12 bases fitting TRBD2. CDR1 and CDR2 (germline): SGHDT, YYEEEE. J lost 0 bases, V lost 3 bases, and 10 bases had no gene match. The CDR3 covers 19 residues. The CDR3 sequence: CASSSPGLAGISSYNEQFF. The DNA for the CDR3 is TGTGCCAGCAGCTCGCCGGGACTAGCGGGTATAAGCTCCTACAATGAGCAGTTCTTC.

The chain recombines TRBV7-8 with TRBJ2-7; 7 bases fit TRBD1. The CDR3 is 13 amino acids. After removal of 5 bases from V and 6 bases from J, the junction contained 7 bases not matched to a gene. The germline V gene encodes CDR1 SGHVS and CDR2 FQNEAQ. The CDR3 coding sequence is TGTGCCAGCAGCGCGAGGGGGCCGGGCGAGCAGTACTTC. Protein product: CASSARGPGEQYF.

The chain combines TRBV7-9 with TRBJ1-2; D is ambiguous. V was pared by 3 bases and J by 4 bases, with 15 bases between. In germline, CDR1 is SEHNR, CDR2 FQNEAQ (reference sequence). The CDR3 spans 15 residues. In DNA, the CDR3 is TGTGCCAGCAGCTTGGCGGCTCCCATCCTCTATGGCTACACCTTC. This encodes CASSLAAPILYGYTF.

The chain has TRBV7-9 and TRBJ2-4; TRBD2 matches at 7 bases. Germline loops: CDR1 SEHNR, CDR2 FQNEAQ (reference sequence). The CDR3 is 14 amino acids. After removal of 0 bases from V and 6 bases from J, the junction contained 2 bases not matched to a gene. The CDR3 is CASSLAGGTNIQYF. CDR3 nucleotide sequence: TGTGCCAGCAGCTTAGCGGGAGGGACAAACATTCAGTACTTC.

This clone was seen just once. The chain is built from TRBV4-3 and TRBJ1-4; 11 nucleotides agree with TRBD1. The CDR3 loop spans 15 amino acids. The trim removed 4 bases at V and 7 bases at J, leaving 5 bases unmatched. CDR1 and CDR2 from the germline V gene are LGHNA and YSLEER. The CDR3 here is CASSLGTGGGEKLFF. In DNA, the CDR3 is TGCGCCAGCAGCCTCGGGACAGGGGGAGGTGAAAAACTGTTTTTT.

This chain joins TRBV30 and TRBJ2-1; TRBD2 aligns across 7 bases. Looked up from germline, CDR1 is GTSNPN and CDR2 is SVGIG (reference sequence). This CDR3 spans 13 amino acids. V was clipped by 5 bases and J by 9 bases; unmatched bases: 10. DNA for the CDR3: TGTGCCTGGGAGGGGAGGGGAGGGCGTGAGCAGTTCTTC. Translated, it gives CAWEGRGGREQFF. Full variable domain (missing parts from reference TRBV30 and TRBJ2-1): SQTIHQWPATLVQPVGSPLSLECTVEGTSNPNLYWYRQAAGRGLQLLFYSVGIGQISSEVPQNLSASRPQDRQFILSSKKLLLSDSGFYLCAWEGRGGREQFFGPGTRLTVL.

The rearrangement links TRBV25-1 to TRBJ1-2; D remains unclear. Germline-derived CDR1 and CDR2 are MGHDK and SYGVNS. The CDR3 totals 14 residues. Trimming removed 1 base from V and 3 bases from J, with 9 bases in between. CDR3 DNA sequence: TGTGCCAGCAGTGAATTCAGGCGGGACTATGGCTACACCTTC. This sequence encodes CASSEFRRDYGYTF.

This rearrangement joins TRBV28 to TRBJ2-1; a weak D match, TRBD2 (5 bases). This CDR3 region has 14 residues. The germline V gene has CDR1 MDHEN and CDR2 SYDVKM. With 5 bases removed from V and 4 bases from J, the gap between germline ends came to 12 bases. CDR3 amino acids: CASSRPGVYNEQFF. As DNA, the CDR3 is TGTGCCAGCAGTCGCCCCGGGGTATACAATGAGCAGTTCTTC.

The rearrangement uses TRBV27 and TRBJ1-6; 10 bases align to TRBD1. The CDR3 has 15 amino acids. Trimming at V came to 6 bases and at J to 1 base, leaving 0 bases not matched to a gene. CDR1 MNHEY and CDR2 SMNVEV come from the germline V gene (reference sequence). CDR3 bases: TGTGCCAGCAGGGACAGGGGGTCCTATAATTCACCCCTCCACTTT. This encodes CASRDRGSYNSPLHF.

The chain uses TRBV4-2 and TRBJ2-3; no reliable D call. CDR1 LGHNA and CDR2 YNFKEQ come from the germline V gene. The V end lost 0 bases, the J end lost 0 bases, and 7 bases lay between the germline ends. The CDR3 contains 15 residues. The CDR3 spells CASSQDRSSTDTQYF. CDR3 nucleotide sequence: TGTGCCAGCAGCCAAGACAGATCTAGCACAGATACGCAGTATTTT.

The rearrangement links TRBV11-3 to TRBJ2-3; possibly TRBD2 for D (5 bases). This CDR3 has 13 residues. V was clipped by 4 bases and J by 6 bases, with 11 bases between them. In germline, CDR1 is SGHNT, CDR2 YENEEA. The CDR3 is CASSSGLGDTQYF. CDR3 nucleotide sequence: TGTGCCAGCAGCTCAGGACTGGGGGATACGCAGTATTTT.

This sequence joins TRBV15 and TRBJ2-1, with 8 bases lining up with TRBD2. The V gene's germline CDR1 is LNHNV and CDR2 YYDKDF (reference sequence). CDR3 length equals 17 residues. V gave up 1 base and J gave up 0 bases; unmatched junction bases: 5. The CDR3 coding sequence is TGTGCCACCAGCAGAGGGCTAGCGGGTTCCTCCTACAATGAGCAGTTCTTC. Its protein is CATSRGLAGSSYNEQFF.

In DNA, the CDR3 is TGTGCCAGCAGCAGGGACGGGAGCTCCTACGAGCAGTACTTC. Amino acids: CASSRDGSSYEQYF. The rearrangement links TRBV7-2 to TRBJ2-7; maybe TRBD2 (6 bases). The CDR3 is made up of 14 amino acids. Germline-derived CDR1 and CDR2 are SGHTA and FQGNSA. The V and J ends lost 5 bases and 0 bases respectively, with 11 bases between them.

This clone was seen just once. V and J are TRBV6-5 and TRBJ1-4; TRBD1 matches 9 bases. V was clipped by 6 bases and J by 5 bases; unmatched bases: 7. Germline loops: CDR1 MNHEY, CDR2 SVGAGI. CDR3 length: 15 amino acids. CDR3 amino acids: CASRVTGTGNEKLFF. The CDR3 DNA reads TGTGCCAGCAGGGTCACCGGGACAGGGAATGAAAAACTGTTTTTT.

CDR3 coding DNA: TGTGCCAGCAGCCACCAAGCGGGAGCTTCGGCCGGGGAGCTGTTTTTT. It codes for CASSHQAGASAGELFF. The rearrangement links TRBV7-2 to TRBJ2-2, with TRBD2 identical over 8 bases. The CDR3 has 16 residues. In germline, CDR1 is SGHTA, CDR2 FQGNSA. With V trimmed by 5 bases and J by 6 bases, 11 bases remained unmatched.

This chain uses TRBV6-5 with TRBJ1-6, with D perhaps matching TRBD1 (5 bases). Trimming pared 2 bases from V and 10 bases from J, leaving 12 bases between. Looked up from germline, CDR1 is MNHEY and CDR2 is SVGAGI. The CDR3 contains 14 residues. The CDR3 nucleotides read TGTGCCAGCAGTTACGCGGGGGAACGGTCACCCCTCCACTTT. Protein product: CASSYAGERSPLHF.

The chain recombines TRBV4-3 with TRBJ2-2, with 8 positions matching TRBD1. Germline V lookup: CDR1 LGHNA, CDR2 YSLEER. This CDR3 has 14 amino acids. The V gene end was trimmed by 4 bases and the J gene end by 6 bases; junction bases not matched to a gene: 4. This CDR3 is CASSRTTGAGELFF. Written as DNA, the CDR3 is TGCGCCAGCAGCCGAACGACAGGGGCCGGGGAGCTGTTTTTT.

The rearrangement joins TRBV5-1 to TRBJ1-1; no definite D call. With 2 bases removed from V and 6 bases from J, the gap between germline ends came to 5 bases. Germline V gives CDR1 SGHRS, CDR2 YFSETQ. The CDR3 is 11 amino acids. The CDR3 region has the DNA TGCGCCAGCAGCTTCGGGGCTGAAGCTTTCTTT. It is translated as CASSFGAEAFF.

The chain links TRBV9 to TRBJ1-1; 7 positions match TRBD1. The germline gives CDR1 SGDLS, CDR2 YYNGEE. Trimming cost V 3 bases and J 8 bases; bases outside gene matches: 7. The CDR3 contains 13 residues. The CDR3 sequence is CASSAGGDREAFF. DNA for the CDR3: TGTGCCAGCAGCGCCGGAGGGGACAGAGAAGCTTTCTTT.

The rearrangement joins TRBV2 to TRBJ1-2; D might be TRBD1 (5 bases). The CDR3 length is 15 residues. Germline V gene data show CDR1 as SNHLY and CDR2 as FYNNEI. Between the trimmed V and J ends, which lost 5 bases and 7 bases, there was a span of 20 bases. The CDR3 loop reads CASSFDLQLGGGYTF. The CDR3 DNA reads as TGTGCCAGCAGTTTCGACCTGCAACTCGGGGGTGGCTACACCTTC.

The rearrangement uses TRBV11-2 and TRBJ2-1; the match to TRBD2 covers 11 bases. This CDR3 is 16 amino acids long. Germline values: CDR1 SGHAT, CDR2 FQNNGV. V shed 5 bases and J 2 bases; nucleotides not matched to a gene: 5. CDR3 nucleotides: TGTGCCAGCAGCCGCGGACTAGCGGGTCCCTACAATGAGCAGTTCTTC. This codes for CASSRGLAGPYNEQFF.

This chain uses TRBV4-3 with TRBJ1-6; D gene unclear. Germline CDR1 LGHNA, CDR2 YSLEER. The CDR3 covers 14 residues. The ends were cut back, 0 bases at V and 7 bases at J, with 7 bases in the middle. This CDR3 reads CASSQENLNSPLHF. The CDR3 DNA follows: TGCGCCAGCAGCCAAGAGAATCTAAATTCACCCCTCCACTTT.

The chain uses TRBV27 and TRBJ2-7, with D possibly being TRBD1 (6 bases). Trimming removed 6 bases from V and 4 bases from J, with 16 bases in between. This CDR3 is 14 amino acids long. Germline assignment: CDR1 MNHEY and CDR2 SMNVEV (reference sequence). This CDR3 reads CASSSGTLGYEQYF. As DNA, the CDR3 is TGTGCCAGCAGCTCCGGGACATTGGGATACGAGCAGTACTTC.

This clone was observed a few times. The CDR3 DNA sequence: TGTGCCAGCAGTGACCCAGTTGGAAACACCATATATTTT. The encoded protein is CASSDPVGNTIYF. V usage is TRBV2 and J usage is TRBJ1-3; D is unclear. V was clipped by 3 bases and J by 3 bases, with 6 bases between them. CDR3 length equals 13 residues. Germline loops: CDR1 SNHLY, CDR2 FYNNEI. Based on the CDR3 plus reference TRBV2 and TRBJ1-3, the full variable domain is EPEVTQTPSHQVTQMGQEVILRCVPISNHLYFYWYRQILGQKVEFLVSFYNNEISEKSEIFDDQFSVERPDGSNFTLKIRSTKLEDSAMYFCASSDPVGNTIYFGEGSWLTVV.

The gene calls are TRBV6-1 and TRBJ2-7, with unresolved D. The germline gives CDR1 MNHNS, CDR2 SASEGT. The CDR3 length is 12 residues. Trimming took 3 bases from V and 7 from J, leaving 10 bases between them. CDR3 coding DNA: TGTGCCAGCAGTGACAGGTGGCAAGAGCAGTACTTC. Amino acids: CASSDRWQEQYF.